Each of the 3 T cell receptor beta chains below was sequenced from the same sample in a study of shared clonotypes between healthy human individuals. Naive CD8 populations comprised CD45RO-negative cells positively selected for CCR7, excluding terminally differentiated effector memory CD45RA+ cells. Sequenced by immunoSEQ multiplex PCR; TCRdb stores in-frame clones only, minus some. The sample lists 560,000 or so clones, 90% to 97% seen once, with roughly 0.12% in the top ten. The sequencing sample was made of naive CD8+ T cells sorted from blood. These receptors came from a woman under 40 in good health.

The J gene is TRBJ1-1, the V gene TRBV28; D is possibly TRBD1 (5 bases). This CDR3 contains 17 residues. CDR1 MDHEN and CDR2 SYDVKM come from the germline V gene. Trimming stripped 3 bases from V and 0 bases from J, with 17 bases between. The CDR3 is CASSLGREGLLNTEAFF. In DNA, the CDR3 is TGTGCCAGCAGTTTGGGTCGCGAGGGGCTTCTGAACACTGAAGCTTTCTTT.

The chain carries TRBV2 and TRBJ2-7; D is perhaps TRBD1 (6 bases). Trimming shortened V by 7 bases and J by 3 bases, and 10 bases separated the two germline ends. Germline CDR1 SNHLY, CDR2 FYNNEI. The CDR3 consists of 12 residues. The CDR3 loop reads CASTRGSYEQYF. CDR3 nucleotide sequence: TGTGCCAGCACCAGGGGAAGCTACGAGCAGTACTTC. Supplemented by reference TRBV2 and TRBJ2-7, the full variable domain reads EPEVTQTPSHQVTQMGQEVILRCVPISNHLYFYWYRQILGQKVEFLVSFYNNEISEKSEIFDDQFSVERPDGSNFTLKIRSTKLEDSAMYFCASTRGSYEQYFGPGTRLTVT.

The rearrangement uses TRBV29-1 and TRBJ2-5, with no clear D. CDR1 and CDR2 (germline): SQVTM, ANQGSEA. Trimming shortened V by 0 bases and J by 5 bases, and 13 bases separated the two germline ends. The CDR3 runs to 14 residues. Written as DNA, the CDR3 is TGCAGCGTTGAAGACCCCGCAATGATTGAGACCCAGTACTTC. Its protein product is CSVEDPAMIETQYF.